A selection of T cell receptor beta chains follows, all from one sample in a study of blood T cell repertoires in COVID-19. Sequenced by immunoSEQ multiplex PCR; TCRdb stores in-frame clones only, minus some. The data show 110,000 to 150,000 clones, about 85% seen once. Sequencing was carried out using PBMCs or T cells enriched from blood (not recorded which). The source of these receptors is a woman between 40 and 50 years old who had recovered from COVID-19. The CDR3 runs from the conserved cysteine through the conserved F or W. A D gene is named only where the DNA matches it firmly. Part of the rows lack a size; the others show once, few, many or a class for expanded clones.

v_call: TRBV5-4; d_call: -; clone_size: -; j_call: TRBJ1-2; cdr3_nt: TGTGCCAGCAGCAGCGGGGGCCCTATGATAGGCTACACCTTC; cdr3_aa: CASSSGGPMIGYTF
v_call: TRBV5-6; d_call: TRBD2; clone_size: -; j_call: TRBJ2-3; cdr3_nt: TGTGCCAGCAGCCTGAAAACGACTAGCGGGACAGATACGCAGTATTTT; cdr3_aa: CASSLKTTSGTDTQYF
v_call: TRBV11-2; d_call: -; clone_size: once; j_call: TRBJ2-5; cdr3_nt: TGTGCCAGCAGCTTAGGGGGGAGGATTCGAGAGACCCAGTACTTC; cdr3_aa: CASSLGGRIRETQYF
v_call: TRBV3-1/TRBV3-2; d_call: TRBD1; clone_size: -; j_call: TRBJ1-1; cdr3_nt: TGTGCCAGCTCCGGGACAGGAGGTTTTCCGGCTTTCTTT; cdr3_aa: CASSGTGGFPAFF
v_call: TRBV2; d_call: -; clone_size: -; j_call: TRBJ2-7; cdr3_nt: TGTGCCAGCACCGCCCAGGGGAGTGTCTACGAGCAGTACTTC; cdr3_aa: CASTAQGSVYEQYF
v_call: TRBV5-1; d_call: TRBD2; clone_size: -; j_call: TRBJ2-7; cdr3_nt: TGCGCCAGCAGCTTGGCGCCGGGACTAGCGGACGAGCAGTACTTC; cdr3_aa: CASSLAPGLADEQYF
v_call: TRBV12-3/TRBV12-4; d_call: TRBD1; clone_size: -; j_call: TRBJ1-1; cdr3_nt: TGTGCCAGCATACAGGGGCTTGGTGAAGCTTTCTTT; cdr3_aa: CASIQGLGEAFF
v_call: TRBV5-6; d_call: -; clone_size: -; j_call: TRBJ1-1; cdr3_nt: TGTGCCAGCAGCCCGCGTGGAGCGGGCGTGGGCACTGAAGCTTTCTTT; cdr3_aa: CASSPRGAGVGTEAFF
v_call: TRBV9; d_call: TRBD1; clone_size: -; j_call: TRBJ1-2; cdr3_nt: TGTGCCAGCAGCGATACAGGGGGCTATGGCTACACCTTC; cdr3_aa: CASSDTGGYGYTF
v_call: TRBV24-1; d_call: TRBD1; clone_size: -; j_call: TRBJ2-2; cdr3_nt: TGTGCCACCAGTGAGACGGGACAGGCGAACACCGGGGAGCTGTTTTTT; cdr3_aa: CATSETGQANTGELFF
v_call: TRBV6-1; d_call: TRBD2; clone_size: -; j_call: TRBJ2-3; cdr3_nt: TGTGCCAGCAGTGAATGGGGGACTAGCGGGAGGTCGGATACGCAGTATTTT; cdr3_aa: CASSEWGTSGRSDTQYF
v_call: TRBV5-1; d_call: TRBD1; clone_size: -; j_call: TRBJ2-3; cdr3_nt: TGCGCCAGCAGCTCGACAGGGGCGACGAGGGATACGCAGTATTTT; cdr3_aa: CASSSTGATRDTQYF
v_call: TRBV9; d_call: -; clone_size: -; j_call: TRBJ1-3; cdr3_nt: TGTGCCAGCAGCGTAGATCCAGGGAGGGGTGGAAACACCATATATTTT; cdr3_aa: CASSVDPGRGGNTIYF
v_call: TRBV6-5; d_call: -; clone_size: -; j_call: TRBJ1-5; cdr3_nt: TGTGCCAGCAGTCTCAGGGAGGGCAATCAGCCCCAGCATTTT; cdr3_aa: CASSLREGNQPQHF
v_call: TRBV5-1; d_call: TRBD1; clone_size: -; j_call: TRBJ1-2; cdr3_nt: TGCGCCAGCAGCTCTACCGGCGGGCCGTCAGGGGGCGGCTACACCTTC; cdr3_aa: CASSSTGGPSGGGYTF
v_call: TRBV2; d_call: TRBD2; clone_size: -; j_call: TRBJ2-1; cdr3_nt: TGTGCCGGCAAACTAGCGGAAATATACAATGAGCAGTTCTTC; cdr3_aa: CAGKLAEIYNEQFF
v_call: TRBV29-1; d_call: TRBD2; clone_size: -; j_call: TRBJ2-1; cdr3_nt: TGCAGCGTTGGAGTAGGACTAGCGGGAGCTTGGTCCTACAATGAGCAGTTCTTC; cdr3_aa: CSVGVGLAGAWSYNEQFF
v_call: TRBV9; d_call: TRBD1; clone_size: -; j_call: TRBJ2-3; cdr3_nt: TGTGCCAGCAGCGACCCCGGGACAGGGGATACAGATACGCAGTATTTT; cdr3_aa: CASSDPGTGDTDTQYF
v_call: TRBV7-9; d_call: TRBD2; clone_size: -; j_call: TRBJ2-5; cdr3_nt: TGTGCCAGCACCAGGAGGACTCTAGCGGGGGGGAACCAAGAGACCCAGTACTTC; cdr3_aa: CASTRRTLAGGNQETQYF
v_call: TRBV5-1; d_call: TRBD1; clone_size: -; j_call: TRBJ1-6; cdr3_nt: TGCGCCAGCAGCTTGGAACAGGGGGCCCACTCCTATAATTCACCCCTCCACTTT; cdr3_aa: CASSLEQGAHSYNSPLHF
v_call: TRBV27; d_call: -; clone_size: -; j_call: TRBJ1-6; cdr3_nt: TGTGCCAGCAGTTTACGCCCCTTCGGGGGGGGGACCTCTTATAATTCACCCCTCCACTTT; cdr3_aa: CASSLRPFGGGTSYNSPLHF
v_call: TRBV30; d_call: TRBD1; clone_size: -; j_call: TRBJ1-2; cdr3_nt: TGTGCCTGGAGTAGAGGGGATAACAGGGGGGGCTATGGCTACACCTTC; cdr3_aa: CAWSRGDNRGGYGYTF
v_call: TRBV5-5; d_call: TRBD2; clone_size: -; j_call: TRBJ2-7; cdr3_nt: TGTGCCAGCAGCTTGCGGTCCCTAGCGGGAGGGAATAGTCGATACGAGCAGTACTTC; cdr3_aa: CASSLRSLAGGNSRYEQYF
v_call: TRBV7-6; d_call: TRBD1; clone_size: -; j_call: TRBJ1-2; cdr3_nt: TGTGCCAGCAGCTCATCAGGGGGCGCGGGTTATGGCTACACCTTC; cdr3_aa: CASSSSGGAGYGYTF
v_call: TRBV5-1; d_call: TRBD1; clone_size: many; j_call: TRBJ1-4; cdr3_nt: TGCGCCAGCAGCTTACAGGGGGCTACGACTAATGAAAAACTGTTTTTT; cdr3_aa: CASSLQGATTNEKLFF
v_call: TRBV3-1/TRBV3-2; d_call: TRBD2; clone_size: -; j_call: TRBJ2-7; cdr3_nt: TGTGCCAGCAGCCAAGGACTAGCGGGAGCCAGTGGCTACGAGCAGTACTTC; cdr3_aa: CASSQGLAGASGYEQYF
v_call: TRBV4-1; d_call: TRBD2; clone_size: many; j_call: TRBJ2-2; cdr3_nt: TGCGCCAGCAGCCAAGAGCCTAGCGGGCCATCAACCGGGGAGCTGTTTTTT; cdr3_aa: CASSQEPSGPSTGELFF
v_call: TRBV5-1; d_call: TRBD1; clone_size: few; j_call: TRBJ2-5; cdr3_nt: TGCGCCAGCAGCATGTACAGGGGAGCACAAGAGACCCAGTACTTC; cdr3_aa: CASSMYRGAQETQYF
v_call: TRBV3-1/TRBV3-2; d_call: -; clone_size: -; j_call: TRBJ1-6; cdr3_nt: TGTGCCAGCAGGGCAGTCTATAATTCACCCCTCCACTTT; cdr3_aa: CASRAVYNSPLHF
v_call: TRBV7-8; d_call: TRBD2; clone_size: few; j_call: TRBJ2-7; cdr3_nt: TGTGCCAGCAGCTTCTCAGCGGGAGGTAGGGACGAGCAGTACTTC; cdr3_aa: CASSFSAGGRDEQYF
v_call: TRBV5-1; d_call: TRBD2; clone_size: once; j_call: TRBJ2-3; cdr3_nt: TGCGCCAGCAGCTTTAGCGGGGGGGCCACAGATACGCAGTATTTT; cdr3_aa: CASSFSGGATDTQYF
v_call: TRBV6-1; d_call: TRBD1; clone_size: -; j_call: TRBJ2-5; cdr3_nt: TGTGCCAGCAGTGACAGGGGGGAGACCCAGTACTTC; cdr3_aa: CASSDRGETQYF
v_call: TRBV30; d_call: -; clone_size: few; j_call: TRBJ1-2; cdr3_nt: TGTGCCTGGAGTCTGGGGGGGTACGGCTACACCTTC; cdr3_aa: CAWSLGGYGYTF
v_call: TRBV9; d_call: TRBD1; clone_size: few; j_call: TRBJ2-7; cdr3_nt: TGTGCCAGCAGCCCCAGGACAGGGTGGGACTACGAGCAGTACTTC; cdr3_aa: CASSPRTGWDYEQYF
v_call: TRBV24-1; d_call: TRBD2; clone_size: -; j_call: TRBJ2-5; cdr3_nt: TGTGCCACCAGGAAAAGACTAGCGGGAGGGAGAGGGAAAGAGACCCAGTACTTC; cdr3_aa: CATRKRLAGGRGKETQYF
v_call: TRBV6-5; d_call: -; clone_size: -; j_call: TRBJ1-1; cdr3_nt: TGTGCCAGCAGCCCCGCCGGGGAGGGAGGCACTGAAGCTTTCTTT; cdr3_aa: CASSPAGEGGTEAFF
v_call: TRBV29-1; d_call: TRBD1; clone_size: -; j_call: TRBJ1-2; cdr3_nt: TGCAGCACTTTCGACAGGGAGGTTGGCTACACCTTC; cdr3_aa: CSTFDREVGYTF
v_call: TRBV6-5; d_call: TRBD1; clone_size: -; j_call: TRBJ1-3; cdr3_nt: TGTGCCAGCAGACCCGGACAGGGCCCGGGAAACACCATATATTTT; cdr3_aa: CASRPGQGPGNTIYF
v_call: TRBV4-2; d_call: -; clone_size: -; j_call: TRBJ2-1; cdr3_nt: TGTGCCAGCAGCCAAGGTAGTAAGACTGGTAATGAGCAGTTCTTC; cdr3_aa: CASSQGSKTGNEQFF
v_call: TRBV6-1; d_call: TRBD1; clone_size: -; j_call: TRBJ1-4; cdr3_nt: TGTGCCAGCAGTGAACTGGGTAGGGGGCGGGAAAAACTGTTTTTT; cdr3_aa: CASSELGRGREKLFF
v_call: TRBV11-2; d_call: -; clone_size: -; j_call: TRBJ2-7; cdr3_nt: TGTGCCAGCAGCTTAGCTCGAGAAAAGTACAGCTCCTACGAGCAGTACTTC; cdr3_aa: CASSLAREKYSSYEQYF
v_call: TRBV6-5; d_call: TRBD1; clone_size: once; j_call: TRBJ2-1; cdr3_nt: TGTGCCAGCGCCGATACAGGGGGATCCTACAATGAGCAGTTCTTC; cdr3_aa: CASADTGGSYNEQFF
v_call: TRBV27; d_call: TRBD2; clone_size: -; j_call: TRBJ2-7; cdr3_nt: TGTGCCAGCAGTTACGGGGGGTCTTTTCAAGTAGGAGTCTACGAGCAGTACTTC; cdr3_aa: CASSYGGSFQVGVYEQYF
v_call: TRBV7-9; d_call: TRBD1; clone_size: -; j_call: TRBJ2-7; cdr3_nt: TGTGCCAGCAGCTTAGCGTGGGGACAGGGGACCGGGGAGCAGTACTTC; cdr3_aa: CASSLAWGQGTGEQYF
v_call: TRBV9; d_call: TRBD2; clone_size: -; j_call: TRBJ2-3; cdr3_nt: TGTGCCAGCAGCACGGGACTAGCGGGACCCACAGATACGCAGTATTTT; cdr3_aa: CASSTGLAGPTDTQYF
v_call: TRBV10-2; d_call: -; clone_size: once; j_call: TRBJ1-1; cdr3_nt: TGCGCCAGCAGTCCTCTTGAACCGGGCACTGAAGCTTTCTTT; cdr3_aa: CASSPLEPGTEAFF
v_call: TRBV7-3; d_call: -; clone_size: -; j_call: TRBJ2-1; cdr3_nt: TGTGCCAGCAGCCCGGGATACAATGAGCAGTTCTTC; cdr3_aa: CASSPGYNEQFF
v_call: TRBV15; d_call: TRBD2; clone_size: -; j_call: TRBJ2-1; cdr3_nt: TGTGCCACCAGCCCCCGTCTAGCGGGACTCAATGAGCAGTTCTTC; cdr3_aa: CATSPRLAGLNEQFF
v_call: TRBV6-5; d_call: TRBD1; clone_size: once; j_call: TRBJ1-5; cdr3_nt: TGTGCCAGCAGCGGGGAGACAGGGCCCCAGCCCCAGCATTTT; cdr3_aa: CASSGETGPQPQHF
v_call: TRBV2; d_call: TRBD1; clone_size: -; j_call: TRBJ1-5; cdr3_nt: TGTGCCAGCAGTGGGGGACAGGGTAATCAGCCCCAGCATTTT; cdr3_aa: CASSGGQGNQPQHF